The clone carrying this TCR beta chain was found a few times. Its antigen is unknown. Obtained from alopecia areata patients were lesional scalp punch biopsies along with peripheral blood. Germline V gene data show CDR1 as LGHNA and CDR2 as YNFKEQ. V gave up 1 base and J gave up 1 base, with 10 bases separating them. The CDR3 runs 15 residues. This sample is part of a study of CD8+ T cells in alopecia areata. Study background: In an open-label trial, patients got 5 to 10 mg tofacitinib twice daily. Whole-study results and caveats: Higher clonality was seen in lesional scalp than in normal scalp, especially in alopecia totalis/universalis. Mice showed clearer TCR sharing than patients did, a gap that was possibly HLA-related.

After isolation, RNA underwent reverse transcription to generate cDNA as the sequencing template. TCRdb's table, derived via immunoSEQ multiplex PCR, lists solely in-frame clones and lacks some. The sample includes 80,000 to 100,000 clones, about two fifths of them seen just once. This TCR was recovered from a human donor with alopecia areata. The chain carries TRBV4-2 and TRBJ1-1, with D possibly TRBD1 on 5 matching bases. The sequenced sample was CD4+ T cells sorted from blood. CDR3 protein: CASSQVGDANTEAFF. The DNA of the CDR3 is TGTGCCAGCAGCCAAGTTGGGGACGCGAACACTGAAGCTTTCTTT.